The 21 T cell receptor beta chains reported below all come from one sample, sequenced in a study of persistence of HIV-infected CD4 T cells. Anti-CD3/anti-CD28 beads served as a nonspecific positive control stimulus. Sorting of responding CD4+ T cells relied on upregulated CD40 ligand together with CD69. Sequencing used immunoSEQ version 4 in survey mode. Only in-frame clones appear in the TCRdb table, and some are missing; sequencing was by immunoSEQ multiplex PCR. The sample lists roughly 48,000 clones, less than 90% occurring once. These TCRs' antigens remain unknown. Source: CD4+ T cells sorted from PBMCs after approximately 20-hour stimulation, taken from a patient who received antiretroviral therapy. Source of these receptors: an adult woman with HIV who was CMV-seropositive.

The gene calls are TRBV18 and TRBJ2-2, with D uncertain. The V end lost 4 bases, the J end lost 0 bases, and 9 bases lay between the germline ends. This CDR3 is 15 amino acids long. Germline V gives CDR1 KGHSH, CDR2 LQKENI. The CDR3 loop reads CASSLKATNTGELFF. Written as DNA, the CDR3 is TGTGCCAGCTCACTTAAGGCGACGAACACCGGGGAGCTGTTTTTT.

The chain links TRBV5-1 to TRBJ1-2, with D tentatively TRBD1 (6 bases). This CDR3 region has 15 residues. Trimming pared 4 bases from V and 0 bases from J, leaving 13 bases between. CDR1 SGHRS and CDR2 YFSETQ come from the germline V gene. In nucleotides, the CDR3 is TGCGCCAGCAGCATCGGGACACCTGCTAACTATGGCTACACCTTC. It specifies CASSIGTPANYGYTF.

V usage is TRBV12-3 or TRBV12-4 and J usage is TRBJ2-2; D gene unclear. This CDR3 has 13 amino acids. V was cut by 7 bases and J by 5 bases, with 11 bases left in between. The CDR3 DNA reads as TGTGCCAGCACCTTAATTCAAACCGGGGAGCTGTTTTTT. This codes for CASTLIQTGELFF.

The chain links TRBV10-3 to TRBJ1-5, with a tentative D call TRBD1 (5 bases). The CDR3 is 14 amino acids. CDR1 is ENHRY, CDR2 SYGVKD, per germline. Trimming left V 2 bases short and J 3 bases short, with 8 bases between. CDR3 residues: CAISEVQVNQPQHF. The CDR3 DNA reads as TGTGCCATCAGTGAGGTACAGGTCAATCAGCCCCAGCATTTT.

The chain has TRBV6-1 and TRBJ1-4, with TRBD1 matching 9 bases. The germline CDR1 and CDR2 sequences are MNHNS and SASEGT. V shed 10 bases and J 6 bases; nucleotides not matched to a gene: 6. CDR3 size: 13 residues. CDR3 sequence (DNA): TGTGCCATCCGGGACAGGGCTGATGAAAAACTGTTTTTT. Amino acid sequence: CAIRDRADEKLFF.

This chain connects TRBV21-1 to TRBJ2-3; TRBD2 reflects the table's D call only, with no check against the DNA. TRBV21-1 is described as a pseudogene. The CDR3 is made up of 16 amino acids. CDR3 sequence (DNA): TGTGCCAGCAGCAAAGCGATGCGGGGGGCCCCAGATACGCAGTATTTT. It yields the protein CASSKAMRGAPDTQYF.

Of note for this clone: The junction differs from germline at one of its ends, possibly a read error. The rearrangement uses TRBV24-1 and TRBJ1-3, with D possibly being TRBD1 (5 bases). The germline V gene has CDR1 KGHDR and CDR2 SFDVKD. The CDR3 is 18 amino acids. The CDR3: CAASGSSGASGRGNTIYF. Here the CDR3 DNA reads TGTGCCGCCAGTGGTTCCTCCGGGGCCTCAGGGCGGGGAAACACCATATATTTT.

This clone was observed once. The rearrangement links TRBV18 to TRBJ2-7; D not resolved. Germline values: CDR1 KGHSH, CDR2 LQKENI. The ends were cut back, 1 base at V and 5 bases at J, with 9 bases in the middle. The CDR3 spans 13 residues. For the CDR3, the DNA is TGTGCCAGCTCACCACGGGCAGATGACGAGCAGTACGTC. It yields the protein CASSPRADDEQYV.

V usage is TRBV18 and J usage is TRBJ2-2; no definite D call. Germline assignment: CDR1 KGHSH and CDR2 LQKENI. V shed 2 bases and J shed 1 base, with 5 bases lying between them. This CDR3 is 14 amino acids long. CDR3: CASSPALNTGELFF. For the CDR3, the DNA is TGTGCCAGCTCACCAGCGCTGAACACCGGGGAGCTGTTTTTT.

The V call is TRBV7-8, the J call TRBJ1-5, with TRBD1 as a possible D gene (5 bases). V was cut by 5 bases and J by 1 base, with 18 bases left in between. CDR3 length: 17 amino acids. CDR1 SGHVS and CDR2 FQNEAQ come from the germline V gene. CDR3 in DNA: TGTGCCAGCAGCGCAGGGACGGCCGGGAGGAGCAATCAGCCCCAGCATTTT. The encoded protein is CASSAGTAGRSNQPQHF. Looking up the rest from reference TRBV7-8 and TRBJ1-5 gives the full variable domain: GAGVSQSPRYKVAKRGQDVALRCDPISGHVSLFWYQQALGQGPEFLTYFQNEAQLDKSGLPSDRFFAERPEGSVSTLKIQRTQQEDSAVYLCASSAGTAGRSNQPQHFGDGTRLSIL.

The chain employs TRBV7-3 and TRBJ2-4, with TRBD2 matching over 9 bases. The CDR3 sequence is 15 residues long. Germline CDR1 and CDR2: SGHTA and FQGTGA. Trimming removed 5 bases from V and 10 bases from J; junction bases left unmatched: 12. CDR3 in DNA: TGTGCCAGCAGCCCTGGCTCCGGGCGGGAGGGGATTCAGTACTTC. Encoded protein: CASSPGSGREGIQYF.

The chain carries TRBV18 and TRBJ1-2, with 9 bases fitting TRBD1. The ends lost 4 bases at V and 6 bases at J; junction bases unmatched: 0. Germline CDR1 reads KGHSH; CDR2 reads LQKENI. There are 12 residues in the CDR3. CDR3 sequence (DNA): TGTGCCAGCTCACGGACAGGGGATGGCTACACCTTC. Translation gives CASSRTGDGYTF.

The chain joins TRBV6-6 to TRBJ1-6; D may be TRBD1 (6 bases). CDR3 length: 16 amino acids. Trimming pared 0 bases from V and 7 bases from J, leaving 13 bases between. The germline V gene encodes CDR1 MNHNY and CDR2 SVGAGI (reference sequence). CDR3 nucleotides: TGTGCCAGCAGTTACTCACAGGGTTTTGGGAATTCACCCCTCCACTTT. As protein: CASSYSQGFGNSPLHF.

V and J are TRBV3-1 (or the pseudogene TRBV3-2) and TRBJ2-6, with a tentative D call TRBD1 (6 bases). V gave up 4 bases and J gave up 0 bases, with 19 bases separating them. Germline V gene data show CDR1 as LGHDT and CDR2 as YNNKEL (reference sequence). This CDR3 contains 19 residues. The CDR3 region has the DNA TGTGCCAGCAGCCGAACTCCAGGACAGACCCACTCTGGGGCCAACGTCCTGACTTTC. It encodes CASSRTPGQTHSGANVLTF.

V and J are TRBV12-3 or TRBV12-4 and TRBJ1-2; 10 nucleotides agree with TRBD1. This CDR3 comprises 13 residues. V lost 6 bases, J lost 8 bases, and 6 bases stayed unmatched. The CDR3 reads CASSRTGGSGYTF. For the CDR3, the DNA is TGTGCCAGCAGCCGGACAGGGGGATCGGGCTACACCTTC.

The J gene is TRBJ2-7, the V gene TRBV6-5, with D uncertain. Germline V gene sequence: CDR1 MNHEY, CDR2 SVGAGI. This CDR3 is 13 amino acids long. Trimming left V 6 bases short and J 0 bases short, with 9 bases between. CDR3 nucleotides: TGTGCCAGCAGAGGGCCGAGCTCCTACGAGCAGTACTTC. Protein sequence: CASRGPSSYEQYF.

The DNA of the CDR3 is TGTGCCTGGACCCAAGGTTGGGACACTGAAGCTTTCTTT. This encodes CAWTQGWDTEAFF. The chain has TRBV30 and TRBJ1-1; D gene uncertain. V was clipped by 4 bases and J by 3 bases, with 12 bases between them. Looked up from germline, CDR1 is GTSNPN and CDR2 is SVGIG (reference sequence). This CDR3 contains 13 residues.

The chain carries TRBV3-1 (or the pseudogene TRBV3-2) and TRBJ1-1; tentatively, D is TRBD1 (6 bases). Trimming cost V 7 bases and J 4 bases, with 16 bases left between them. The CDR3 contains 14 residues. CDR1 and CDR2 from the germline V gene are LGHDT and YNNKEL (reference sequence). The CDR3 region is CASILSTGSTEAFF. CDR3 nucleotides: TGTGCCAGCATCCTTTCGACAGGCTCCACTGAAGCTTTCTTT.

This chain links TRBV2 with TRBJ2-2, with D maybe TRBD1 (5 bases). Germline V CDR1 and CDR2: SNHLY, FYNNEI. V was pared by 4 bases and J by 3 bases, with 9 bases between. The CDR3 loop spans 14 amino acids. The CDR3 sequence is CASSVAGHTGELFF. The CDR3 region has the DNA TGTGCCAGCAGTGTAGCAGGGCACACCGGGGAGCTGTTTTTT.

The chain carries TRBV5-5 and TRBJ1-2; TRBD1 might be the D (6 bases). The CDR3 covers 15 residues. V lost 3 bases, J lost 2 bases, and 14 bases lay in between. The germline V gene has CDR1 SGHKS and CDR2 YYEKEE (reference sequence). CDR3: CASSSGGFSNYGYTF. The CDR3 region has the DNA TGTGCCAGCAGCTCGGGGGGCTTTTCCAACTATGGCTACACCTTC.

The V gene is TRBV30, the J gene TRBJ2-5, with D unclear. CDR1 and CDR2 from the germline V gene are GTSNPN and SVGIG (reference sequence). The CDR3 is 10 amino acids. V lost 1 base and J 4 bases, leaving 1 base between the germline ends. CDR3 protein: CAWSGETQYF. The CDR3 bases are TGTGCCTGGAGTGGAGAGACCCAGTACTTC.